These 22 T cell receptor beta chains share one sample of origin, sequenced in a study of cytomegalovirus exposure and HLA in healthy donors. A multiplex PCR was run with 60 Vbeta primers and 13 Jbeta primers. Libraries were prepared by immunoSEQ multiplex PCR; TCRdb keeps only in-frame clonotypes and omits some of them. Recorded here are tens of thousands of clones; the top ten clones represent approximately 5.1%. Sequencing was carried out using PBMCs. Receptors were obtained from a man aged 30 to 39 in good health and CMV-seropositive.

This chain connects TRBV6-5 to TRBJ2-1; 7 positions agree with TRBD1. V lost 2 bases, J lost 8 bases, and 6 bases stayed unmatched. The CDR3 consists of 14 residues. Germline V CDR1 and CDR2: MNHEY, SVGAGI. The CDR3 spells CASSYGQGVYEQFF. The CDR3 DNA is TGTGCCAGCAGTTACGGTCAGGGGGTCTATGAGCAGTTCTTC.

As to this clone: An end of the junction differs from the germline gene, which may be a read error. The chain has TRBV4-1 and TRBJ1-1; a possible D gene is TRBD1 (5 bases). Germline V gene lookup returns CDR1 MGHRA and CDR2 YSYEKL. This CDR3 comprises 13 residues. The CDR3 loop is CASSNQGNTEAFF. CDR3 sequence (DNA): TGTGCCAGCAGCAATCAGGGTAACACTGAAGCTTTCTTT.

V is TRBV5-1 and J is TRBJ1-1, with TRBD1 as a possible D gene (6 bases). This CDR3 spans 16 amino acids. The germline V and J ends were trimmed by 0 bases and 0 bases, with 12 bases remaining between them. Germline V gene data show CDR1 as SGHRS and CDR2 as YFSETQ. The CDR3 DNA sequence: TGCGCCAGCAGCTTGGCCGTGACAGGTTTGAACACTGAAGCTTTCTTT. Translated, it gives CASSLAVTGLNTEAFF.

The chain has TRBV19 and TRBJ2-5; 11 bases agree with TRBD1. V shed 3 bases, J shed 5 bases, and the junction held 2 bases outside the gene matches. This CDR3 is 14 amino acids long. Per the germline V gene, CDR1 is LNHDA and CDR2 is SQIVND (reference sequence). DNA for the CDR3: TGTGCCAGTAGTATGGGACAGGGGGGGGAGACCCAGTACTTC. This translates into CASSMGQGGETQYF. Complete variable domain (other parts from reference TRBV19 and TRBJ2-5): DGGITQSPKYLFRKEGQNVTLSCEQNLNHDAMYWYRQDPGQGLRLIYYSQIVNDFQKGDIAEGYSVSREKKESFPLTVTSAQKNPTAFYLCASSMGQGGETQYFGPGTRLLVL.

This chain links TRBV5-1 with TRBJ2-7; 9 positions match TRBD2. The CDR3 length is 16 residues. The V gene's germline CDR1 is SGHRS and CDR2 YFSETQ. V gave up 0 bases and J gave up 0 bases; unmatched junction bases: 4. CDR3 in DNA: TGCGCCAGCAGCTTGGAGAGCGGGGGGCTCTCCTACGAGCAGTACTTC. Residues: CASSLESGGLSYEQYF.

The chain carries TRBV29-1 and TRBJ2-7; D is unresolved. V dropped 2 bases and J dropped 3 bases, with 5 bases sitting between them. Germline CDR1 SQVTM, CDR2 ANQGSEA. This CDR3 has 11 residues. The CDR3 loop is CSVEQNYEQYF. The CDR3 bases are TGCAGCGTTGAACAGAACTACGAGCAGTACTTC.

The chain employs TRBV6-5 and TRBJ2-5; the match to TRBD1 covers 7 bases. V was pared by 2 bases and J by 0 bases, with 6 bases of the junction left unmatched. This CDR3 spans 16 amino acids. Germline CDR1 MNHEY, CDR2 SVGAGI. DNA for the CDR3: TGTGCCAGCAGTTACCTACTCGGGACAGACCAAGAGACCCAGTACTTC. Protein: CASSYLLGTDQETQYF.

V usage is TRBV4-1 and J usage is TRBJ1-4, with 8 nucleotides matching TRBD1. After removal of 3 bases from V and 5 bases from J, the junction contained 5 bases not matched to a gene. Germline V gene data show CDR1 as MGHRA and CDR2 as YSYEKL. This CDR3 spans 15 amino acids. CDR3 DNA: TGCGCCAGCAGCCACCAGGACAGGGCAAATGAAAAACTGTTTTTT. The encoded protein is CASSHQDRANEKLFF.

The CDR3 region has the DNA TGCGCCAGCAGCCTCCGGGCCCGGGACAACTCTGGAAACACCATATATTTT. Amino acids: CASSLRARDNSGNTIYF. The chain links TRBV4-1 to TRBJ1-3, with D perhaps TRBD1 (6 bases). The CDR3 covers 17 residues. Germline values: CDR1 MGHRA, CDR2 YSYEKL. Trimming shortened V by 4 bases and J by 0 bases, and 16 bases separated the two germline ends.

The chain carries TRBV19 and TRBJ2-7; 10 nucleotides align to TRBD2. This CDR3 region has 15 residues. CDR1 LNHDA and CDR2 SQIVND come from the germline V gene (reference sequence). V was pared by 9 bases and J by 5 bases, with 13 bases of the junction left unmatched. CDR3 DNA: TGTGCCAGCTCCGGCCGCCTAGCGGGAGTGAACGAGCAGTACTTC. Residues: CASSGRLAGVNEQYF.

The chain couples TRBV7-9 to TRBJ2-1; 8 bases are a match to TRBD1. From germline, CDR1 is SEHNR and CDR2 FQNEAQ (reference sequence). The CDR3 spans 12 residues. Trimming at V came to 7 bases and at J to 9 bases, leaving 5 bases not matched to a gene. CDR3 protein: CASTETGAEQFF. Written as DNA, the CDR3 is TGTGCCAGCACAGAGACAGGGGCTGAGCAGTTCTTC.

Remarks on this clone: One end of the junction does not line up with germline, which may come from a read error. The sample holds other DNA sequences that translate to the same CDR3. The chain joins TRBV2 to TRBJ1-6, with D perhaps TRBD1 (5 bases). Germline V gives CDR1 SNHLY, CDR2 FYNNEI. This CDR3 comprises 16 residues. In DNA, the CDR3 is TGTGCCAGCAGAGACAGTTCCAGGATTTCCAATTCACCCCTACACTTT. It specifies CASRDSSRISNSPLHF.

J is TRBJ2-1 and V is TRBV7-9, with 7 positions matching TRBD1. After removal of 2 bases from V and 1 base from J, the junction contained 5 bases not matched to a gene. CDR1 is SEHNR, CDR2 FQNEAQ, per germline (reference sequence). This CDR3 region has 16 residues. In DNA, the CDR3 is TGTGCCAGCAGCTTACGCAGGGGGATTTCCTACAATGAGCAGTTCTTC. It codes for CASSLRRGISYNEQFF.

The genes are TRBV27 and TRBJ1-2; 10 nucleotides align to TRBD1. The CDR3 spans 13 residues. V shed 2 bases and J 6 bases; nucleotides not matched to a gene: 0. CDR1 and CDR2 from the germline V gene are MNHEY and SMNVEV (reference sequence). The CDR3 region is CASSLGTGDGYTF. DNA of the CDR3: TGTGCCAGCAGTTTAGGGACAGGGGATGGCTACACCTTC.

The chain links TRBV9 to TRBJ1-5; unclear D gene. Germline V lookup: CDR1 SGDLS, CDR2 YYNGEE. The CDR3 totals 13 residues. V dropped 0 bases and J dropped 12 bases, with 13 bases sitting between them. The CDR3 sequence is CASSVVVRRLQHF. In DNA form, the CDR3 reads TGTGCCAGCAGCGTAGTAGTCCGGAGGCTCCAGCATTTT. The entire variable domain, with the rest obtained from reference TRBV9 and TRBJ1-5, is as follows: DSGVTQTPKHLITATGQRVTLRCSPRSGDLSVYWYQQSLDQGLQFLIQYYNGEERAKGNILERFSAQQFPDLHSELNLSSLELGDSALYFCASSVVVRRLQHFGDGTRLSIL.

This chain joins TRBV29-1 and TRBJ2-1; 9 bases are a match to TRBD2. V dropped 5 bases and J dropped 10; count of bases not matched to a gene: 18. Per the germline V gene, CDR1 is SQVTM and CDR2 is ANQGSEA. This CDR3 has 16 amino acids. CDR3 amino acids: CSVKGLATSGVTEQFF. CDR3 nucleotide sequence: TGCAGCGTTAAGGGACTTGCGACTAGCGGTGTGACGGAGCAGTTCTTC.

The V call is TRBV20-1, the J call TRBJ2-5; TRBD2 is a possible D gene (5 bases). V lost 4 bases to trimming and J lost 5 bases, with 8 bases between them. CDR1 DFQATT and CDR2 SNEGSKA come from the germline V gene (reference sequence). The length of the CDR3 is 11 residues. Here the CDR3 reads CSAIQRETQYF. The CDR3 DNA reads TGCAGTGCTATCCAGCGGGAGACCCAGTACTTC.

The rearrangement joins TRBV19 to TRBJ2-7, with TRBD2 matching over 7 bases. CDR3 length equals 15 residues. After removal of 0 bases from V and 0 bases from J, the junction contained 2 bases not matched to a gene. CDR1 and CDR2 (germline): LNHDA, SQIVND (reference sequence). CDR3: CASSIERGSSYEQYF. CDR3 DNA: TGTGCCAGTAGTATAGAGCGGGGGAGCTCCTACGAGCAGTACTTC. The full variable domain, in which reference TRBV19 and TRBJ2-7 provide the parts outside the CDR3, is DGGITQSPKYLFRKEGQNVTLSCEQNLNHDAMYWYRQDPGQGLRLIYYSQIVNDFQKGDIAEGYSVSREKKESFPLTVTSAQKNPTAFYLCASSIERGSSYEQYFGPGTRLTVT.

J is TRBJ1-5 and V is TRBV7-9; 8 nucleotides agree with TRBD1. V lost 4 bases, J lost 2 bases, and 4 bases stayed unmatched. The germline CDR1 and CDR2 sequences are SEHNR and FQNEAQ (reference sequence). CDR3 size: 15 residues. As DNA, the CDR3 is TGTGCCAGCAGCTCAGGGGGCAGGGGCAATCAGCCCCAGCATTTT. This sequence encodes CASSSGGRGNQPQHF.

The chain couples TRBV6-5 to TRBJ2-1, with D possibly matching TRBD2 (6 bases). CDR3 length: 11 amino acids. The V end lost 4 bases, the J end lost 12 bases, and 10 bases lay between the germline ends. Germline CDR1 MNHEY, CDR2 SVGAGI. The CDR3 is CASSLGEAQFF. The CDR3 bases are TGTGCCAGCAGTTTAGGGGAGGCGCAGTTCTTC.

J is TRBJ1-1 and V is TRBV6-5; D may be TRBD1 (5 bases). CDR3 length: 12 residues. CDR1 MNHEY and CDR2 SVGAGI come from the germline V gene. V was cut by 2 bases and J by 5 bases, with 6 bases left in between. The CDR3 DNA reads TGTGCCAGCAGTTACGGGGGGACTGAAGCTTTCTTT. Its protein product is CASSYGGTEAFF.

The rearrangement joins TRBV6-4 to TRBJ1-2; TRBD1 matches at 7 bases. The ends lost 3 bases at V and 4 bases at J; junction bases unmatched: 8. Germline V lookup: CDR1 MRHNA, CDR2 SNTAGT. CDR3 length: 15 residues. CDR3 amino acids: CASSEEGAPGYGYTF. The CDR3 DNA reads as TGTGCCAGCAGTGAGGAGGGGGCGCCCGGCTATGGCTACACCTTC.